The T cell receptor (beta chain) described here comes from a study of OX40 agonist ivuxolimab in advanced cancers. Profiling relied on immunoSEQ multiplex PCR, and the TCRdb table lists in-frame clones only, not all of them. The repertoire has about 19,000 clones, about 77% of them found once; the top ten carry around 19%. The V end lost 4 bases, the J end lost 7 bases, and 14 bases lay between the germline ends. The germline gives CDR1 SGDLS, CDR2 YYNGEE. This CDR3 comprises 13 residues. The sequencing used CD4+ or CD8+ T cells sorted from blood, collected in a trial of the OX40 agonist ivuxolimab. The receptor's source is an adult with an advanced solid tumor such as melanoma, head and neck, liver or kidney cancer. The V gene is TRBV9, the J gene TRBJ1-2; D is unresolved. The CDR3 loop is CASSPPSVTGYTF. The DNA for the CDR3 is TGTGCCAGCAGCCCCCCGTCGGTGACTGGCTACACCTTC. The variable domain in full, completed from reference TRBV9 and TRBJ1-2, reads DSGVTQTPKHLITATGQRVTLRCSPRSGDLSVYWYQQSLDQGLQFLIQYYNGEERAKGNILERFSAQQFPDLHSELNLSSLELGDSALYFCASSPPSVTGYTFGSGTRLTVV.